The 32 T cell receptor beta chains reported below all come from one sample, sequenced in a study of Tregs in tolerant kidney transplant recipients. Profiled with immunoSEQ multiplex PCR; TCRdb holds only in-frame clones, not every one. The table records about 15,000 clones, about 80% of them present only once. Sequencing was performed on Tregs from blood, taken before the transplant. These receptors all stem from a human donor who received a combined kidney and bone marrow transplant.

The sample holds a few counts of this clone. The chain has TRBV5-6 and TRBJ1-5; 9 bases agree with TRBD1. This CDR3 region has 16 residues. V gave up 3 bases and J gave up 2 bases; unmatched junction bases: 6. From germline, CDR1 is SGHDT and CDR2 YYEEEE. CDR3: CASSYQGQGGNQPQHF. CDR3 sequence (DNA): TGTGCCAGCAGCTACCAGGGACAGGGAGGCAATCAGCCCCAGCATTTT.

The chain couples TRBV2 to TRBJ1-5, with 10 bases identical to TRBD1. This CDR3 spans 16 amino acids. Trimming removed 6 bases from V and 2 bases from J; junction bases left unmatched: 7. Germline CDR1 is SNHLY and CDR2 is FYNNEI. This CDR3 is CASRPGTGDGNQPQHF. As DNA, the CDR3 is TGTGCCAGCAGGCCCGGGACAGGGGATGGCAATCAGCCCCAGCATTTT. The full variable domain, its missing parts supplied by reference TRBV2 and TRBJ1-5, is EPEVTQTPSHQVTQMGQEVILRCVPISNHLYFYWYRQILGQKVEFLVSFYNNEISEKSEIFDDQFSVERPDGSNFTLKIRSTKLEDSAMYFCASRPGTGDGNQPQHFGDGTRLSIL.

The chain couples TRBV7-2 to TRBJ1-2, with 8 bases matching TRBD1. J gave up 2 bases and V 6 bases, and 8 bases lay outside the gene matches. The CDR3 extends over 15 amino acids. Per germline, CDR1 SGHTA and CDR2 FQGNSA. CDR3 sequence: CASSLSGGLNYGYTF. CDR3 nucleotides: TGTGCCAGCAGTCTTTCAGGGGGCTTGAACTATGGCTACACCTTC.

The gene calls are TRBV2 and TRBJ1-1; perhaps TRBD1 as D (5 bases). CDR1 and CDR2 from the germline V gene are SNHLY and FYNNEI. This CDR3 region has 16 residues. The V gene lost 5 bases and the J gene lost 5 bases, with 21 bases spanning the gap. CDR3 region: CASSSTGAGRYTEAFF. DNA of the CDR3: TGTGCCAGCAGTTCTACCGGGGCAGGGAGGTATACTGAAGCTTTCTTT.

The sample holds a few counts of this clone. V gene TRBV19 combines with J gene TRBJ1-2; D remains unclear. V lost 4 bases, J lost 8 bases, and 11 bases lay in between. The germline CDR1 and CDR2 sequences are LNHDA and SQIVND (reference sequence). This CDR3 has 12 amino acids. CDR3 region: CASSTAGSGYTF. In nucleotides, the CDR3 is TGTGCCAGTAGTACCGCAGGTTCGGGCTACACCTTC.

The chain has TRBV6-6 and TRBJ2-3; 8 nucleotides line up with TRBD2. The CDR3 extends over 15 amino acids. The V and J ends lost 5 bases and 0 bases, in that order; junction bases with no gene match: 4. From germline, CDR1 is MNHNY and CDR2 SVGAGI (reference sequence). CDR3 loop: CASSQLADSTDTQYF. The CDR3 region has the DNA TGTGCCAGCAGTCAACTAGCGGATAGCACAGATACGCAGTATTTT.

V gene TRBV28 combines with J gene TRBJ2-5; 11 bases are a match to TRBD2. Germline lookup yields CDR1 MDHEN and CDR2 SYDVKM. The ends lost 5 bases at V and 4 bases at J; junction bases unmatched: 12. There are 17 residues in the CDR3. The CDR3 spells CASSTSGRAGIGETQYF. The DNA for the CDR3 is TGTGCCAGCAGTACTAGCGGGAGAGCGGGTATAGGAGAGACCCAGTACTTC.

CDR3 sequence reads: CASRKRQASTDTQYF. In DNA form, the CDR3 reads TGTGCCAGCAGGAAGAGACAGGCGAGCACAGATACGCAGTATTTT. This chain connects TRBV5-4 to TRBJ2-3, with D possibly matching TRBD1 (6 bases). The V gene lost 5 bases and the J gene lost 0 bases, with 13 bases spanning the gap. Germline V gene sequence: CDR1 SGHNT, CDR2 YYREEE (reference sequence). The CDR3 length is 15 residues.

This clone has only one observation. This chain uses TRBV29-1 with TRBJ2-1; a possible D gene is TRBD2 (6 bases). The CDR3 length is 17 residues. Trimming took 4 bases from V and 3 from J, leaving 22 bases between them. CDR1 is SQVTM and CDR2 is ANQGSEA in the germline V gene. The CDR3 loop is CSVGGGPFRPNYNEQFF. CDR3 coding DNA: TGCAGCGTTGGGGGAGGCCCCTTTCGCCCAAACTACAATGAGCAGTTCTTC.

V is TRBV15 and J is TRBJ2-3; TRBD1 might be the D (5 bases). The CDR3 is 16 residues long. The V gene's germline CDR1 is LNHNV and CDR2 YYDKDF (reference sequence). V was pared by 3 bases and J by 2 bases, with 15 bases between. As DNA, the CDR3 is TGTGCCACCAGCAGTGAGACCAGGGTTTTCACAGATACGCAGTATTTT. Its protein is CATSSETRVFTDTQYF.

The V gene is TRBV9, the J gene TRBJ1-1, with 8 bases that match TRBD1. The CDR3 is 14 residues long. V lost 4 bases, J lost 2 bases, and 4 bases stayed unmatched. The germline V gene encodes CDR1 SGDLS and CDR2 YYNGEE. This CDR3 is CASSRGTGNTEAFF. The CDR3 nucleotides are TGTGCCAGCAGCCGAGGGACAGGAAACACTGAAGCTTTCTTT.

The gene calls are TRBV27 and TRBJ2-2, with 7 bases identical to TRBD2. Germline assignment: CDR1 MNHEY and CDR2 SMNVEV (reference sequence). Germline trimming cut 6 bases from V and 0 bases from J; bases unmatched to any gene: 16. The CDR3 contains 19 residues. CDR3 nucleotide sequence: TGTGCCAGCAGAGTGGTGGGGACTACTATAAAGCCGAACACCGGGGAGCTGTTTTTT. Protein sequence: CASRVVGTTIKPNTGELFF.

The chain has TRBV19 and TRBJ2-2; 11 positions agree with TRBD2. The germline CDR1 and CDR2 sequences are LNHDA and SQIVND (reference sequence). This CDR3 has 16 amino acids. V lost 6 bases, J lost 5 bases, and 8 bases stayed unmatched. CDR3 residues: CASRVAGGLGTGELFF. Written as DNA, the CDR3 is TGTGCCAGTAGGGTAGCGGGAGGGCTGGGAACCGGGGAGCTGTTTTTT. The whole variable domain, filled in from reference TRBV19 and TRBJ2-2, reads DGGITQSPKYLFRKEGQNVTLSCEQNLNHDAMYWYRQDPGQGLRLIYYSQIVNDFQKGDIAEGYSVSREKKESFPLTVTSAQKNPTAFYLCASRVAGGLGTGELFFGEGSRLTVL.

J is TRBJ2-7 and V is TRBV6-6; 8 bases map to TRBD2. In germline, CDR1 is MNHNY, CDR2 SVGAGI (reference sequence). Trimming removed 2 bases from V and 3 bases from J; junction bases left unmatched: 9. The CDR3 is 16 amino acids. CDR3 DNA sequence: TGTGCCAGCAGTTACCCAAGGAGCGGGGGAAACTACGAGCAGTACTTC. Translation gives CASSYPRSGGNYEQYF.

This clone was observed a handful of times. The CDR3 DNA sequence: TGTGCCAGCAGTTGGGGACAGGGGGCGGCGTATGGCTATGGCTACACCTTC. As protein: CASSWGQGAAYGYGYTF. The rearrangement links TRBV28 to TRBJ1-2, with TRBD1 matching 12 bases. After removal of 4 bases from V and 4 bases from J, the junction contained 10 bases not matched to a gene. CDR3 length equals 17 residues. Germline lookup yields CDR1 MDHEN and CDR2 SYDVKM.

The chain carries TRBV5-4 and TRBJ1-1; 8 bases are shared with TRBD1. In germline, CDR1 is SGHNT, CDR2 YYREEE (reference sequence). CDR3 length: 17 residues. Trimming cost V 4 bases and J 2 bases; bases outside gene matches: 13. DNA of the CDR3: TGTGCCAGCAGCATTGGACAGGGCCTGGGCGCTAACACTGAAGCTTTCTTT. The encoded protein is CASSIGQGLGANTEAFF.

This clone was recorded a few times. The chain carries TRBV19 and TRBJ1-2; D is unresolved. CDR3 length: 12 amino acids. The germline V and J ends were trimmed by 7 bases and 4 bases, with 10 bases remaining between them. Germline loops: CDR1 LNHDA, CDR2 SQIVND (reference sequence). The DNA for the CDR3 is TGTGCCAGTATGGGTCCGGGCTATGGCTACACCTTC. Its protein is CASMGPGYGYTF.

The gene calls are TRBV5-1 and TRBJ1-3; perhaps TRBD1 as D (5 bases). V gave up 0 bases and J gave up 3 bases, with 13 bases separating them. The CDR3 has 16 residues. The germline V gene has CDR1 SGHRS and CDR2 YFSETQ. CDR3 amino acids: CASSLEGIQYGNTIYF. As DNA, the CDR3 is TGCGCCAGCAGCTTGGAGGGGATTCAATATGGAAACACCATATATTTT.

This clone has just one count. This chain links TRBV18 with TRBJ2-7, with 9 bases matching TRBD1. The CDR3 contains 12 residues. Trimming at V came to 6 bases and at J to 5 bases, leaving 2 bases not matched to a gene. Germline V gives CDR1 KGHSH, CDR2 LQKENI. The CDR3 loop is CASSWDRDEQYF. CDR3 DNA sequence: TGTGCCAGCTCTTGGGACAGGGACGAGCAGTACTTC.

CDR3 DNA: TGTGCCACCAGCAGAAAATCGGGACAGGGTGGGTACGAGCAGTACTTC. Amino acids: CATSRKSGQGGYEQYF. The chain uses TRBV15 and TRBJ2-7; TRBD1 matches 9 bases. CDR3 length equals 16 residues. The germline V gene has CDR1 LNHNV and CDR2 YYDKDF (reference sequence). J gave up 4 bases and V 2 bases, and 9 bases lay outside the gene matches. The variable domain in full, completed from reference TRBV15 and TRBJ2-7, reads DAMVIQNPRYQVTQFGKPVTLSCSQTLNHNVMYWYQQKSSQAPKLLFHYYDKDFNNEADTPDNFQSRRPNTSFCFLDIRSPGLGDTAMYLCATSRKSGQGGYEQYFGPGTRLTVT.

This clone was detected only a few times. The CDR3 is CASSQDSGGVNEQFF. Here the CDR3 DNA reads TGTGCCAGCAGCCAAGATAGCGGGGGGGTTAATGAGCAGTTCTTC. This chain links TRBV4-2 with TRBJ2-1; TRBD2 matches at 11 bases. In germline, CDR1 is LGHNA, CDR2 YNFKEQ. J lost 7 bases, V lost 0 bases, and 2 bases had no gene match. This CDR3 has 15 residues.

V gene TRBV5-1 combines with J gene TRBJ1-2, with D unclear. V lost 3 bases and J 3 bases, leaving 9 bases between the germline ends. Germline lookup yields CDR1 SGHRS and CDR2 YFSETQ. This CDR3 has 13 amino acids. CDR3 sequence: CASSSAGDYGYTF. The CDR3 nucleotides read TGCGCCAGCAGCTCGGCAGGCGACTATGGCTACACCTTC.

The rearrangement links TRBV5-4 to TRBJ2-4; D remains ambiguous. Trimming took off 1 base at V and 0 bases at J, with 11 bases between the two ends. Germline V lookup: CDR1 SGHNT, CDR2 YYREEE (reference sequence). This CDR3 region has 16 residues. Written as DNA, the CDR3 is TGTGCCAGCAGCTTGTTTGGCTCCCTAGCCAAAAACATTCAGTACTTC. Its translation is CASSLFGSLAKNIQYF.

This chain links TRBV27 with TRBJ2-1; 10 bases line up with TRBD1. Germline loops: CDR1 MNHEY, CDR2 SMNVEV (reference sequence). V was pared by 7 bases and J by 9 bases, with 12 bases of the junction left unmatched. There are 15 residues in the CDR3. The CDR3 sequence is CASNGLRDRGAEQFF. The CDR3 nucleotides read TGTGCCAGCAACGGACTGCGGGACAGGGGTGCTGAGCAGTTCTTC.

This chain joins TRBV6-5 and TRBJ2-7; TRBD1 agrees at 9 bases. The CDR3 totals 15 residues. Trimming removed 4 bases from V and 9 bases from J; junction bases left unmatched: 13. Germline lookup yields CDR1 MNHEY and CDR2 SVGAGI. In nucleotides, the CDR3 is TGTGCCAGCAGTTGGACCGGGACAGGGTTGTATGGGCAGTACTTC. It yields the protein CASSWTGTGLYGQYF.

The chain couples TRBV5-5 to TRBJ1-5; no clear D. The V gene lost 4 bases and the J gene lost 5 bases, with 13 bases spanning the gap. The CDR3 consists of 14 residues. Germline-derived CDR1 and CDR2 are SGHKS and YYEKEE (reference sequence). The chain's CDR3 is CASSLGRRDQPQHF. The CDR3 DNA reads TGTGCCAGCAGCCTAGGCCGCCGGGATCAGCCCCAGCATTTT.

The chain couples TRBV7-2 to TRBJ2-7; D is possibly TRBD1 (5 bases). V lost 2 bases, J lost 6 bases, and 14 bases lay in between. Per the germline V gene, CDR1 is SGHTA and CDR2 is FQGNSA. There are 14 residues in the CDR3. CDR3: CASSLQQGSSEQYF. The CDR3 nucleotides are TGTGCCAGCAGCTTACAGCAGGGCAGCTCCGAGCAGTACTTC.

J is TRBJ2-3 and V is TRBV29-1; tentatively, D is TRBD2 (6 bases). Trimming stripped 8 bases from V and 4 bases from J, with 16 bases between. The CDR3 totals 13 residues. Germline CDR1 and CDR2: SQVTM and ANQGSEA. The CDR3 reads CSFLGASADTQYF. CDR3 DNA: TGCAGCTTCCTAGGGGCTAGCGCAGATACGCAGTATTTT.

The J gene is TRBJ1-1, the V gene TRBV7-9; 7 bases agree with TRBD1. The CDR3 contains 14 residues. After removal of 1 base from V and 4 bases from J, the junction contained 3 bases not matched to a gene. Per germline, CDR1 SEHNR and CDR2 FQNEAQ (reference sequence). The CDR3 here is CASSLVQGTTEAFF. Here the CDR3 DNA reads TGTGCCAGCAGCTTAGTACAGGGGACCACTGAAGCTTTCTTT.

This chain joins TRBV2 and TRBJ2-2, with TRBD2 matching 7 bases. The CDR3 sequence is 13 residues long. V shed 2 bases and J 6 bases; nucleotides not matched to a gene: 0. Per germline, CDR1 SNHLY and CDR2 FYNNEI. CDR3 bases: TGTGCCAGCAGTGAAAGCGGGGCCGGGGAGCTGTTTTTT. Its protein is CASSESGAGELFF.

Relative to its sample, this clone is medium-sized. CDR3 protein: CASSDFLAEAFF. As DNA, the CDR3 is TGTGCCAGCAGTGATTTCCTTGCTGAAGCTTTCTTT. This sequence joins TRBV2 and TRBJ1-1; D not resolved. The CDR3 covers 12 residues. CDR1 and CDR2 from the germline V gene are SNHLY and FYNNEI. V lost 3 bases to trimming and J lost 6 bases, with 8 bases between them.

The chain couples TRBV7-8 to TRBJ2-7; D is ambiguous. Trimming stripped 9 bases from V and 3 bases from J, with 9 bases between. From germline, CDR1 is SGHVS and CDR2 FQNEAQ. This CDR3 has 11 residues. The CDR3 DNA reads as TGTGCCAGTGGGCCAGACTACGAGCAGTACTTC. Encoded protein: CASGPDYEQYF.